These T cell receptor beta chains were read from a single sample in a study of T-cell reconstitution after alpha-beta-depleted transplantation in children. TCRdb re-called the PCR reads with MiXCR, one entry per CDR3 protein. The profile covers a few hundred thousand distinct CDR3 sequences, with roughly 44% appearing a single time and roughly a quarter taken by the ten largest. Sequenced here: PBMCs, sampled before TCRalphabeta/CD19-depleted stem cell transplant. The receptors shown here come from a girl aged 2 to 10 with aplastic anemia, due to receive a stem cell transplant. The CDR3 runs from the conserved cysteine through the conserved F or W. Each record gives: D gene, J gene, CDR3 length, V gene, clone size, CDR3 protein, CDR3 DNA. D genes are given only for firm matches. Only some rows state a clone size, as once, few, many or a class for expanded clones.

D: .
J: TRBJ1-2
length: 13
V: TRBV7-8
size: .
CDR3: CASSPGLYYGYTF
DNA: TGTGCCAGCAGCCCTGGACTGTACTATGGCTACACCTTC

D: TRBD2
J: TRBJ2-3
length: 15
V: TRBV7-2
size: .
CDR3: CASSLYGLDEDTQYF
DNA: TGTGCCAGCAGCTTATACGGACTAGACGAAGATACGCAGTATTTT

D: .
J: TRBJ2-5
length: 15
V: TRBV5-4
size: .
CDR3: CASSTAGAPEETQYF
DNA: TGTGCCAGCAGCACCGCCGGGGCCCCCGAAGAGACCCAGTACTTC

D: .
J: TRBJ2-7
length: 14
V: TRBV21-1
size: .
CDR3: CASSKGAAGYEQYF
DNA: TGTGCCAGCAGCAAAGGGGCGGCAGGCTACGAGCAGTACTTC

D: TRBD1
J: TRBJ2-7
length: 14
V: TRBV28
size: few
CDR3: CASSLLGQAYEQYF
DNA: TGTGCCAGCAGTTTGTTGGGACAGGCGTACGAGCAGTACTTC

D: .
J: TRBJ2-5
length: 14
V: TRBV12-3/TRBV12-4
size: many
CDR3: CASSLGGQGASQYF
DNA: TGTGCCAGCAGTTTAGGGGGGCAGGGAGCAAGCCAGTACTTC

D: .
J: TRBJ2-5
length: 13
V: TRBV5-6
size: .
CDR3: CASSLSGKETQYF
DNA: TGTGCCAGCAGCTTGTCTGGGAAAGAGACCCAGTACTTC

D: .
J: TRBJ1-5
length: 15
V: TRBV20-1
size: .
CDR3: CSARDFEEGNQPQHF
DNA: TGCAGTGCTAGAGATTTTGAAGAAGGCAATCAGCCCCAGCATTTT

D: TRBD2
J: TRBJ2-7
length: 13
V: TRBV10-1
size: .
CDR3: CASSESIAGEQYF
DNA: TGCGCCAGCAGTGAGTCGATAGCGGGAGAGCAGTACTTC

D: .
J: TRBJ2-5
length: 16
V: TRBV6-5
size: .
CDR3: CASSYSNPGTEETQYF
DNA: TGTGCCAGCAGTTACTCGAACCCCGGGACGGAAGAGACCCAGTACTTC

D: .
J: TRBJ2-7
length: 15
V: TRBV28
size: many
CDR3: CASSPKGSGGLRQYF
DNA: TGTGCCAGCAGTCCCAAGGGGAGCGGAGGGCTACGGCAGTACTTC

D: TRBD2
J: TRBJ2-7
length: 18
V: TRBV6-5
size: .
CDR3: CASSYSFRGLAVTYEQYF
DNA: TGTGCCAGCAGTTACTCCTTTAGAGGACTAGCGGTGACCTACGAGCAGTACTTC

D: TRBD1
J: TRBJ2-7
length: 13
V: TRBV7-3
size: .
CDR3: CASRFTGAYEQYF
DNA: TGTGCCAGCAGATTCACAGGGGCCTACGAGCAGTACTTC

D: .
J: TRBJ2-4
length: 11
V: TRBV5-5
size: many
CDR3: CASSLGDIQYF
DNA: TGTGCCAGCAGCTTGGGAGACATTCAGTACTTC

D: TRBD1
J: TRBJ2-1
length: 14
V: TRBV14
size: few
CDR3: CASSQVTGENEQFF
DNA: TGTGCCAGCAGCCAAGTGACAGGGGAAAATGAGCAGTTCTTC

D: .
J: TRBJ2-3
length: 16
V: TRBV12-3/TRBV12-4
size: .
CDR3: CASSFSRRSDTDTQYF
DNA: TGTGCCAGCAGTTTTTCGAGACGGAGTGACACAGATACGCAGTATTTT

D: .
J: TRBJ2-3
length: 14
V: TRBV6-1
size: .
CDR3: CASSPGLPGDTQYF
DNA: TGTGCCAGCAGTCCCGGCCTCCCTGGGGATACGCAGTATTTT

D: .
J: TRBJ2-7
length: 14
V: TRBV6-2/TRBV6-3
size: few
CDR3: CASHSLVPFSEQYF
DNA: TGTGCCAGCCACTCGCTGGTCCCCTTTTCCGAGCAGTACTTC

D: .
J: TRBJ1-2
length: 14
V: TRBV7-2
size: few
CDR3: CASSLGGTDYGYTF
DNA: TGTGCCAGCAGCTTAGGAGGGACGGACTATGGCTACACCTTC

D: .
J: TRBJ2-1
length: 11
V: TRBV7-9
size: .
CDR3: CASSLPKEQFF
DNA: TGTGCCAGCAGCTTGCCGAAAGAACAGTTCTTC